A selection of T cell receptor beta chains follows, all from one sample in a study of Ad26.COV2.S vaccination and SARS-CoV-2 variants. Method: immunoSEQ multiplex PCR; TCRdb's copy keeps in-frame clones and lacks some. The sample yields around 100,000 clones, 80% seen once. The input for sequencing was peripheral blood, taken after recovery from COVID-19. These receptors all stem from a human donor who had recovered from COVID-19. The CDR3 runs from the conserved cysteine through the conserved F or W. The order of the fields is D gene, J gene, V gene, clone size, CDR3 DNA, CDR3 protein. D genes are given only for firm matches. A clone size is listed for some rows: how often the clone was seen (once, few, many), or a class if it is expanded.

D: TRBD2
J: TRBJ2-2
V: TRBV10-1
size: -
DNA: TGCGCCAGCAGTGGGGTACTGGGACTAGCGGGGACCGGGGAGCTGTTTTTT
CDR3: CASSGVLGLAGTGELFF

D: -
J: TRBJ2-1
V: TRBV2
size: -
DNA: TGTGCCAGCAGTGTGGCAGAGGGAAATGAGCAGTTCTTC
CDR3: CASSVAEGNEQFF

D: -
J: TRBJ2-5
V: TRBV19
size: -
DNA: TGTGCCAGTAGTATGCGGCAGGGGGAGACCCAGTACTTC
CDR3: CASSMRQGETQYF

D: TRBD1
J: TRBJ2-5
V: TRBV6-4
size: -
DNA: TGTGCCAGCAGCCTCAACAGGGGGGAGACCCAGTACTTC
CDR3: CASSLNRGETQYF

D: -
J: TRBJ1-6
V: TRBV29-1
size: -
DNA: TGCAGCGTCCGAGACCTTAATTCACCCCTCCACTTT
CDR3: CSVRDLNSPLHF

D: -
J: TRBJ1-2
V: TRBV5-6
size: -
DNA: TGTGCCAGCAGCTTGGGTCTATGGGAGGGCTACACCTTC
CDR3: CASSLGLWEGYTF

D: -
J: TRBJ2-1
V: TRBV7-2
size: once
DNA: TGTGCCAGCAGCTCCGAAGTGGGGCCCGCACGTAATGAGCAGTTCTTC
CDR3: CASSSEVGPARNEQFF

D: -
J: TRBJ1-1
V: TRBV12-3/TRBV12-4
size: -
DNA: TGTGCCAGCAGTTTATTGGGGAAGGCTTTCTTT
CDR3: CASSLLGKAFF

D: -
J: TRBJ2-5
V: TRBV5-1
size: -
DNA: TGCGCCAGCAGCTCCCCCGGTGCGGAACAAGAGACCCAGTACTTC
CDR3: CASSSPGAEQETQYF

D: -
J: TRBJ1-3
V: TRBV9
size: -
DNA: TGTGCCAGCAGCGTTATGGGCTCTGGAAACACCATATATTTT
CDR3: CASSVMGSGNTIYF

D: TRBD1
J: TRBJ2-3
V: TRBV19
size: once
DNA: TGTGCCAGTCAGGGACAGGTCAGCACAGATACGCAGTATTTT
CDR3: CASQGQVSTDTQYF

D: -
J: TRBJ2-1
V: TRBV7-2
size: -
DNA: TGTGCCAGCAGCGGAGATTCGAGGGCTTACAATGAGCAGTTCTTC
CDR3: CASSGDSRAYNEQFF

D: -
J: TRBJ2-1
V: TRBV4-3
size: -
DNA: TGCGCCAGCAGCCAAGGGCCGGGGTGGGGTGAGCAGTTCTTC
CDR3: CASSQGPGWGEQFF

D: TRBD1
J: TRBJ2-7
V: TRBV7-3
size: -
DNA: TGTGCCAGCAGCTTACAACAGGGGAGCTCCTACGAGCAGTACTTC
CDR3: CASSLQQGSSYEQYF

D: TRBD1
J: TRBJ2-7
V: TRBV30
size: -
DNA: TGTGCCTGGGACAGGGGCAGTTCCTACGAGCAGTACTTC
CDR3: CAWDRGSSYEQYF

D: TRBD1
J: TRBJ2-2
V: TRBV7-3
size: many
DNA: TGTGCCAGCAGCCTAACAGGGGAAAAGGCCGCAACCGGGGAGCTGTTTTTT
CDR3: CASSLTGEKAATGELFF

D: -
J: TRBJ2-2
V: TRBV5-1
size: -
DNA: TGCGCCAGCAGCTCCCAGTACACCGGGGAGCTGTTTTTT
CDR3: CASSSQYTGELFF

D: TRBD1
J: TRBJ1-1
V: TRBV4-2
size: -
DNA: TGTGCCAGCAGCCAGTCACAGGGGAGGGACACTGAAGCTTTCTTT
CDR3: CASSQSQGRDTEAFF

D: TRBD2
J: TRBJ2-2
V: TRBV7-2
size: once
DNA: TGTGCCAGCAGCAAAGACCTAGCGGGGGGAGGGGAGCTGTTTTTT
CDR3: CASSKDLAGGGELFF

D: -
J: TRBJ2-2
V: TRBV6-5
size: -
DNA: TGTGCCAGCAGTCGAAGTTGGGGGTCGGCCGGGGAGCTGTTTTTT
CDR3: CASSRSWGSAGELFF

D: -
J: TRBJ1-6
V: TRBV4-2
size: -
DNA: TGTGCCAGCAGCCAAAACCCCGGGGTTAATTCACCCCTCCACTTT
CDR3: CASSQNPGVNSPLHF

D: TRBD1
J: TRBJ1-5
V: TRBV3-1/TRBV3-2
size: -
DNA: TGTGCCAGCAGCCTCGGACAGGTTGGCAATCAGCCCCAGCATTTT
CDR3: CASSLGQVGNQPQHF

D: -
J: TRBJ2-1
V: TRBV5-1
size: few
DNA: TGCGCCAGCAGCTTGGGGGGCTCCTACAATGAGCAGTTCTTC
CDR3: CASSLGGSYNEQFF

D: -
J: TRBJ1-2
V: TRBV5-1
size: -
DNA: TGCGCCAGCAGCTTGATTGGGGGGGCGGACTATGGCTACACCTTC
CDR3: CASSLIGGADYGYTF

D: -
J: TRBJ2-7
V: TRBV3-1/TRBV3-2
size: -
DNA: TGTGCCAGCAGCCAAGTGTCTGGGTCCTACGAGCAGTACTTC
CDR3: CASSQVSGSYEQYF

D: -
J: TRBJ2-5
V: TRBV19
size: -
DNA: TGTGCCAGTAGTATAGGGGCATCTAAAGAGACCCAGTACTTC
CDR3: CASSIGASKETQYF

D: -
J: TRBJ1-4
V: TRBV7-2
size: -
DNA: TGTGCCAGCAGCTCGGGACCGGTTGATGGAAAACTGTTTTTT
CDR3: CASSSGPVDGKLFF

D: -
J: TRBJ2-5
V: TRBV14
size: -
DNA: TGTGCCAGCAGCCAAGTCCCTGCTAGTGCAAGGGAGACCCAGTACTTC
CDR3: CASSQVPASARETQYF

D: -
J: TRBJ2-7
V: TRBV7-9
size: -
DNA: TGTGCCAGCAGCTTATCCAGGACAGAGGCCTACGAGCAGTACTTC
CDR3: CASSLSRTEAYEQYF

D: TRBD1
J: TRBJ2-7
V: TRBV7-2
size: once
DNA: TGTGCCAGCAGTCCAGACAGGGGCGACGAGCAGTACTTC
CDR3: CASSPDRGDEQYF

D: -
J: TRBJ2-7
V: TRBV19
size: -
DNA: TGTGCCTTCTATGGGCCCCCTCGGGGTGAGCAGTACTTC
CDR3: CAFYGPPRGEQYF

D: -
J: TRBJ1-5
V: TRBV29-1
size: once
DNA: TGCAGCGTTGCGGTGGGAGGCGGATCCGATCAGCCCCAGCATTTT
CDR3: CSVAVGGGSDQPQHF

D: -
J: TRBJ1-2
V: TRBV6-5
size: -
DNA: TGTGCCAGCAGTAAACAGGGCCCCTATGGCTACACCTTC
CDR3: CASSKQGPYGYTF

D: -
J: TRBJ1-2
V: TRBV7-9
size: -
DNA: TGTGCCAGCAGCTTAGCAGGGGCGAATGGCTACACCTTC
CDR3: CASSLAGANGYTF

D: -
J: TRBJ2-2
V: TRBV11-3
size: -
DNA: TGTGCCAGCAGTCCACGACAGACCGGGGAGCTGTTTTTT
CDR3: CASSPRQTGELFF

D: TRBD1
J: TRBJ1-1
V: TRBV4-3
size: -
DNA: TGCGCCAGCAGCCAGGTACAGGGGGCGAAGACTGAAGCTTTCTTT
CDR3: CASSQVQGAKTEAFF

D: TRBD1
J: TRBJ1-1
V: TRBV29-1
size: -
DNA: TGCAGCGTTACACTAGGGGTGACAGGGACAGGGACTGAAGCTTTCTTT
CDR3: CSVTLGVTGTGTEAFF

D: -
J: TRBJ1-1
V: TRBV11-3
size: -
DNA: TGTGCCAGCAGCCAAGTGGGGAGTACTGAAGCTTTCTTT
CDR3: CASSQVGSTEAFF

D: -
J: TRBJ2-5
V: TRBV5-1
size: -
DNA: TGCGCCAGCAGCTTCTTAGAGACCCAGTACTTC
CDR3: CASSFLETQYF

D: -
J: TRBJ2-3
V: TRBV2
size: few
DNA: TGTGCCAGCAGTGAAGCGCGTCGGGGGGCCGGTACGCAGTATTTT
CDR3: CASSEARRGAGTQYF

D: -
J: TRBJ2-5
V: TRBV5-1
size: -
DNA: TGCGCCAGCAGCGGAGGGCTCCAAGAGACCCAGTACTTC
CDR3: CASSGGLQETQYF

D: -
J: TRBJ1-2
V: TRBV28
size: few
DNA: TGTGCCAGCAGTTCCGGGCCTGAAGGCTACACCTTC
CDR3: CASSSGPEGYTF

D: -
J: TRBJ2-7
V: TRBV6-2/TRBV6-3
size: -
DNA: TGTGCCAGCAGTTACGATTACGAGCAGTACTTC
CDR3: CASSYDYEQYF

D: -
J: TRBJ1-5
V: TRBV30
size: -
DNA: TGTGCCTGGCAACAGGGTCCGGCTCAGCCCCAGCATTTT
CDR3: CAWQQGPAQPQHF

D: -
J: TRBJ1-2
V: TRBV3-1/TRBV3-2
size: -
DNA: TGTGCCAGCAGCCAAGGTTCCGGCTACACCTTC
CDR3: CASSQGSGYTF

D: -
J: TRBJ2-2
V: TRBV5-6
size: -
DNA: TGTGCCAGCAGCTTCCCTTACGTAACCGGGGAGCTGTTTTTT
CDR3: CASSFPYVTGELFF

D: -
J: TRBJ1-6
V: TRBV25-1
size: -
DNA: TGTGCCAGCAGTCCGCGACAGGATTATAATTCACCCCTCCACTTT
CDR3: CASSPRQDYNSPLHF

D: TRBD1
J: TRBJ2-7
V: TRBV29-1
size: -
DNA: TGCAGCGTGGGGACAGGGGGGTACGAGCAGTACTTC
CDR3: CSVGTGGYEQYF

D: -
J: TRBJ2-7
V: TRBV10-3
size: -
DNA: TGTGCCATCAGTGAGTCGGGAGGGACAGGAGGAGCTGGGCAGTACTTC
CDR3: CAISESGGTGGAGQYF

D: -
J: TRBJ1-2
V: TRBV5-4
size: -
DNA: TGTGCCAGCAGCGCCAACTTACAGGGCCCCTATGGCTACACCTTC
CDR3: CASSANLQGPYGYTF

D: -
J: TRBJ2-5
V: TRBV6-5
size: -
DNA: TGTGCCAGCATCGAAAGGGGTAGGGAGACCCAGTACTTC
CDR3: CASIERGRETQYF

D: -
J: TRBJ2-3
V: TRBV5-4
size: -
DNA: TGTGCCAGCAAGTCCGATTCAGACCGTCGCACAGATACGCAGTATTTT
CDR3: CASKSDSDRRTDTQYF

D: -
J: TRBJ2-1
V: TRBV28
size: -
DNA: TGTGCCAGCAGCTTACTGGGGGACCCGACCTCCTACAATGAGCAGTTCTTC
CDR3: CASSLLGDPTSYNEQFF

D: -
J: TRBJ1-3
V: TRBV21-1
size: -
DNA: TGTGCCAGCAGCCGGATGGAACCAGGATCCTTACTTCGACTTTCCTCTGGAAACACCATATATTTT
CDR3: CASSRMEPGSLLRLSSGNTIYF

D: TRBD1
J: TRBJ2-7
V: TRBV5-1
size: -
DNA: TGCGCCAGCAGCTCCGGGACAGACCCTCTCGAGCAGTACTTC
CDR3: CASSSGTDPLEQYF

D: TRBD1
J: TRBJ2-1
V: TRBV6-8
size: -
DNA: TGTGCCAGCTTACCGGGACAGGGTAATGAGCAGTTCTTC
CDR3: CASLPGQGNEQFF

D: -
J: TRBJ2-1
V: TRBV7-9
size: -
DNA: TGTGCCAGCAGCCCATCCGGGGACCACAATGAGCAGTTCTTC
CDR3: CASSPSGDHNEQFF

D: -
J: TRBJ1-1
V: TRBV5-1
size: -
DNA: TGCGCCAGCAGCTTGACAGCCACGAACACTGAAGCTTTCTTT
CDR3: CASSLTATNTEAFF